This paragraph covers one T cell receptor (beta chain) sequence. Only one count was recorded for this clone. Its target antigen remains unknown. Base quality data are lacking; no much larger clone is found one base away. This record belongs to a study of cytomegalovirus exposure and HLA in healthy donors (dated by TCRdb to 2016 to 2017). With regard to the full study: In an earlier analysis of some 610 of the donors, 276 Gb of sequence data and some 100 million unique TCR beta sequences from about 190 million T cells were reported. Every repertoire in the discovery cohort had been generated on one and the same sequencing platform. The study aimed to test whether cataloging public T cell receptors could reveal signatures of past pathogen exposure. To study patterns of TCR occurrence, a later analysis re-analyzed previously published TCR beta repertoires from under 750 donors and added high-resolution HLA genotyping. The genetic ancestry cluster associated with self-reported Caucasian donors included about four fifths of the 398 genotyped donors. Because of strong linkage in the cohort, roughly 5 DR-DQ haplotypes were treated as single units for association and clustering. Besides the first cohort of about 730 subjects, a separate validation cohort made up of 120 different subjects was used. Both class I and class II loci were covered by HLA typing, at four-digit resolution. An earlier analysis of 587 of the donors used high-throughput TCR beta sequencing to judge whether each TCR beta V gene segment behaved as functional or pseudogenic. About 330 gigabases of sequencing data and tens of millions of unique TCR sequences made up an early release that covered about 640 HLA-typed donors. In the later analysis, no new phenotypic data were used to find candidate immune exposures; instead, reliance was placed on TCR beta sequences and their occurrence across donors. Using immunosequencing, the study profiled T cell repertoires from 550 to 750 subjects and related those repertoires to cytomegalovirus serostatus. High-throughput TCR immunosequencing, statistical association of individual TCRs with disease status, and machine learning were combined to predict cytomegalovirus infection status. In a later genetic analysis, genome-wide SNP genotypes for about 55% of the 666 donors were used, and that subset was treated as a discovery cohort. Typing coverage varied by locus: about 629-640 donors for A, B, C, DRB1 and DQB1; more than 500 for DQA1; more than 600 for DPA1; around 450 for DPB1. Donor age, sex, ethnicity and CMV serostatus were compiled alongside the repertoire data. On average, over 200,000 unique TCR beta nucleotide sequences were sequenced per donor among 350 to 400 genotyped donors of the cohort, with around 19% of those sequences being non-productive. Points the paper makes about the study in general: Cytomegalovirus status was reported to be diagnosed by the classifier with high specificity and sensitivity in both the original and validation cohorts. Compared with the 666-donor mean, donors in an Asian-associated ancestry cluster had fewer N-insertions in productive TCRs, according to a later genetic analysis. The 87-base-pair reads could not distinguish some IMGT-functional V segments, including TRBV6-2 and TRBV6-3, so those segments were excluded. A later analysis found that HLA-associated TCR beta chains were more clonally expanded and had lower generation probabilities than equally common non-associated chains. Linkage disequilibrium might explain the correlated functional status among segregating V segments, but an unknown experimental factor could not be excluded. Roughly uniform sequencing depth across donors was assumed in presence/absence analyses, although this assumption may not hold. When HLA alleles, especially DR and DQ, strongly co-occurred, attributing TCR associations to individual alleles was difficult. Several of the top co-occurrence clusters appeared to be linked to parvovirus B19, influenza, CMV and Epstein-Barr virus, according to a later analysis. For the cohort, immune exposure information was limited to CMV serostatus. A later analysis found that TCR association rates varied across HLA loci, with DRB1 alleles showing the most associated TCRs and HLA-C alleles the fewest. According to a later analysis, most CMV-associated TCR beta chains appeared to be HLA-restricted, and the HLA associations seemed to be driven largely by CMV exposure. Broadly in line with IMGT annotations, most TCR beta V segments showed up in productive rearrangements about 87% or about 30% of the time in an earlier analysis of under 700 of the donors. Most TCR sequences were observed very rarely across donors, whereas some public TCRs were present in many individuals. Specific HLA alleles were associated with 15,000 to 20,000 TCR beta sequences at a false discovery rate of 0.05 in a later analysis. In the study, 150 to 200 TCR beta chains were listed as associated with cytomegalovirus. Three of the identified cytomegalovirus-associated TCR beta chains were confirmed in vitro to be specific for cytomegalovirus antigens. A cluster of highly shared sequence variants was judged likely to represent a technical artifact of the sequencing pipeline. The authors suggested that the approach could potentially be generalized to other disease states and immunological phenotypes. The earlier analysis of 587 of the donors excluded over 15 rarely observed V segments, including chromosome 9 orphons, because counts were too low. V-gene and J-gene trimming of TCR beta chains was associated with a missense DCLRE1C variant in a later genetic analysis, and the association was replicated in an independent cohort. A further reported finding was that TCR beta sequences accurately predicted the HLA-A and HLA-B alleles for most subjects in the first cohort. The cohort was sequenced for TCR beta chains only, and without alpha or paired-chain data the features that could be detected were limited. Because HLA typing was unavailable for some donors at each locus, only the typed subset was used in association tests.

The cohort comprised some 730 healthy bone marrow donors. At the time of sampling, all cohort members were nominally healthy, though unrecorded immune exposures were likely present. The donor was CMV seropositive and was included in the group of 250 to 300 seropositive cohort members. Every donor gave a peripheral blood sample, and the peripheral blood mononuclear cells from that sample were used for TCR beta sequencing. The Qiagen DNeasy Blood Extraction Kit was used to extract genomic DNA from the blood cell samples. The germline V and J ends show losses of 0 bases and 2 bases respectively, and no gene match explains 11 bases of the junction. Looking up the germline V gene yields CDR1 KGHSH and CDR2 LQKENI. Including the terminal cysteine and phenylalanine, the CDR3 comprises 19 residues. Of the read, only the CDR3 DNA is kept; its 57 bases are in frame from base 1. The method was the immunoSEQ multiplex PCR assay. For the multiplex PCR, a mixture combining 60 forward primers for TCR Vbeta segments and 13 reverse primers for TCR Jbeta segments was used. A multiplex PCR assay on genomic DNA amplified the CDR3 region of rearranged TCR beta genes. On the Illumina HiSeq System, the amplified TCR beta libraries were sequenced as 87-base-pair reads. As for the original processing: A later analysis tallied 75 million to 95 million unique TCR beta chains across the 600 to 700 repertoires, and around 12 million of those chains were shared by two or more donors. Raw reads were error-corrected and collapsed into unique sequences with a nearest-neighbor algorithm that merged closely related sequences to remove PCR and sequencing errors. CDR3 sequences were aligned to IMGT reference sequences to assign V, D and J gene segments. Each retained sequence needed at least a six-nucleotide match to both a V gene segment and a J gene segment. Rearrangements were called productive when the CDR3 lacked stop codons and stayed in frame with V and J; all others were non-productive. Following IMGT convention, CDR3 was defined as the stretch from the second conserved V-encoded cysteine to the conserved J-encoded phenylalanine. In an earlier analysis of more than 550 of the donors, sequences lacking an unambiguous match to a single V gene segment were excluded. An earlier analysis of 450 to 650 of the donors called V segments functional above 56.7% productive rearrangements and segregating when the between-donor standard deviation exceeded 5%. A statistical classification framework was built to diagnose cytomegalovirus status from the catalog of TCR beta chain sequences. In a later analysis, V and J genes were assigned by comparing TCR nucleotide sequences against IMGT/GENE-DB human TR gene sequences. In a later analysis, CDR3 sequences and most-parsimonious VDJ recombination scenarios were assigned using the TCRdist pipeline. In a later analysis, every TCR beta chain was defined by the combination of its CDR3 amino acid sequence and its V-gene family, and reads without a unique V-gene family were dropped. In a later analysis, 450 to 600 highly shared, low-generation-probability nucleotide sequences were removed to address suspected cross-contamination and a sequencing artifact. In a later analysis, a clonal expansion index for each public chain was calculated from normalized within-repertoire ranks of inferred template counts. In a later analysis, generation probabilities were computed with a VDJ recombination model fitted to out-of-frame rearrangements, and the resulting probabilities were checked against IGoR. A later analysis scored TCR-TCR, TCR-HLA and TCR-CMV co-occurrence with hypergeometric tests, applying a repertoire-size bias correction to TCR pairs. In a later analysis, false discovery rates were estimated by permuting HLA or CMV assignments 20 times. A later analysis grouped co-occurring TCRs with DBSCAN, adding TCRdist sequence similarity when clustering within HLA-allele-positive subsets. Repertoires with fewer than 30,000 or more than 120,000 public chains, plus five repertoires with anomalous nucleotide sharing, were excluded from co-occurrence clustering. Entries here come from immuneACCESS through TCRdb and include only in-frame sequences with V and J called. Some clones fail to appear in such tables; in the studies checked, an unresolved V gene covers under half of the shortfall, and the cause of the remainder is unknown. That table is the source of V, J and clone size, and D and trimming were worked out from the DNA. Across this sample there are 70,000 to 100,000 clones, with around two thirds seen only once. The ten largest make up 6.5% to 7.5% of the sample.

The TCR originated in a woman aged 45-65 years in good health and CMV-seropositive. Sample: PBMCs. This chain is built from TRBV18 and TRBJ2-3, with 10 middle bases fitting TRBD1. The CDR3: CASSPPGGPGQGLTDTQYF. The DNA is as follows: TGTGCCAGCTCACCACCCGGTGGGCCGGGACAGGGGCTCACAGATACGCAGTATTTT.